This T cell receptor (beta chain) came from a study of shared clonotypes between healthy human individuals. Libraries were prepared by immunoSEQ multiplex PCR; TCRdb keeps only in-frame clonotypes and omits some of them. The repertoire holds roughly 86,000 clones, 60% to 75% seen once, with approximately 46% in the top ten. Germline-derived CDR1 and CDR2 are KGHSH and LQKENI. The ends were cut back, 4 bases at V and 3 bases at J, with 20 bases in the middle. The CDR3 is made up of 17 amino acids. The TCR originated in a young man in good health. The V gene is TRBV18, the J gene TRBJ2-3; either TRBD1 or TRBD2 may supply D (5 bases each). Sample: memory CD8+ T cells sorted from blood. Subset in this sample: CD45RO+ cells pooled with CCR7-negative TemRA cells. This CDR3 reads CASSQFPGQRGTDTQYF. CDR3 DNA: TGTGCCAGCTCACAATTCCCCGGTCAGAGGGGTACAGATACGCAGTATTTT.